These 2 T cell receptor beta chains were sequenced from one sample in a study of shared clonotypes between healthy human individuals. Data came from immunoSEQ multiplex PCR; TCRdb stores just in-frame clones and leaves some out. Of 2 million to 2.5 million clones detected, 95% appear once; the ten largest clones hold roughly 0.13%. The sample taken for sequencing was naive CD4+ T cells sorted from blood. Subset noted: CD45RA+ positively selected. These receptor sequences come from a man between 18 and 35 years old in good health.

The chain couples TRBV6-5 to TRBJ1-6; no clear D. The germline gives CDR1 MNHEY, CDR2 SVGAGI. The V end was cut by 8 bases, the J end by 2 bases, with 7 bases between. The CDR3 runs to 13 residues. The CDR3 spells CASGETYNSPLHF. Here the CDR3 DNA reads TGTGCCAGCGGGGAAACCTATAATTCACCCCTCCACTTT.

The chain combines TRBV28 with TRBJ2-7, with 8 bases aligning to TRBD1. The V gene end was trimmed by 4 bases and the J gene end by 0 bases; junction bases not matched to a gene: 8. This CDR3 spans 16 amino acids. The germline V gene has CDR1 MDHEN and CDR2 SYDVKM. The CDR3 coding sequence is TGTGCCAGCAGTTCTGGGGACAGGATCAGCTCCTACGAGCAGTACTTC. It encodes CASSSGDRISSYEQYF.